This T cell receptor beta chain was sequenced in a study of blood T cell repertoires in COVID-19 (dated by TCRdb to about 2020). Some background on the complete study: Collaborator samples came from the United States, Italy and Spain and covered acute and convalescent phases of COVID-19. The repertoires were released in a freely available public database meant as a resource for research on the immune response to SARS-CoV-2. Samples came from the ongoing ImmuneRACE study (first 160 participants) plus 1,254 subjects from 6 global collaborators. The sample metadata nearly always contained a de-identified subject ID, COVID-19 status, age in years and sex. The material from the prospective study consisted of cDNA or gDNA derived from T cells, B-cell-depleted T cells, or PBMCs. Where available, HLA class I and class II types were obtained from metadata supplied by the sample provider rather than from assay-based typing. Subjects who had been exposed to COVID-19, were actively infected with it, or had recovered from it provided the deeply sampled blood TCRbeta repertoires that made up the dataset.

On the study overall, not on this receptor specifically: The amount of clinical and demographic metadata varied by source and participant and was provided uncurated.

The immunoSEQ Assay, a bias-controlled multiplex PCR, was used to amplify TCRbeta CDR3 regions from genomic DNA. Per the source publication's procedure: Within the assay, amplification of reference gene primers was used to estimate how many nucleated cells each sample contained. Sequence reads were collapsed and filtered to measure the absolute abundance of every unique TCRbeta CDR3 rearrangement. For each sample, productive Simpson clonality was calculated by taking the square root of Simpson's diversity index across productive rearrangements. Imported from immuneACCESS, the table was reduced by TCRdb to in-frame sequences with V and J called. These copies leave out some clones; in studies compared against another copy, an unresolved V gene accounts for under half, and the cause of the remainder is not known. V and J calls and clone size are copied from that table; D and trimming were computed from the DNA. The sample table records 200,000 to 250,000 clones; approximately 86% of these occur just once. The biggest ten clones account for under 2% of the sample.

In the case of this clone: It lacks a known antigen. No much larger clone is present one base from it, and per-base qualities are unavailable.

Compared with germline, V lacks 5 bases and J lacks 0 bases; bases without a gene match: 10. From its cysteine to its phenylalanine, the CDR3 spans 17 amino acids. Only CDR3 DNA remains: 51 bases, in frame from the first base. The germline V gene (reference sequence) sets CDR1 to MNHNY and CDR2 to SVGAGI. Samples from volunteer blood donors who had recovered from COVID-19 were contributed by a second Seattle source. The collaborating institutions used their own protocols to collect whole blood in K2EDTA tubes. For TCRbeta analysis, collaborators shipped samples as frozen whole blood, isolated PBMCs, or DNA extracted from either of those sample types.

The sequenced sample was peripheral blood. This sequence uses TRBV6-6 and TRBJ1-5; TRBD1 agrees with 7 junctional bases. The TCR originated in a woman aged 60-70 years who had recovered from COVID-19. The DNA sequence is TGTGCCAGCAGTCCGGGACAGAGTTCCTTTAGCAATCAGCCCCAGCATTTT. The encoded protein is CASSPGQSSFSNQPQHF.